This entry lists 9 T cell receptor beta chains sequenced from one sample in a study of T cell repertoires in cytomegalovirus infection. TCRdb analysed the reads with MiXCR anew, one entry per CDR3 protein. The table shows some 400,000 distinct CDR3 sequences, with over 15% occurring only once. Sample: PBMCs. The source is a human donor in good health (CMV status not recorded). Some clones in this sample may be carry-over from other donors' samples.

V gene TRBV5-4 combines with J gene TRBJ2-3, with a possible D match to TRBD2 (5 bases). The CDR3 has 14 amino acids. V lost 5 bases and J 4 bases, leaving 14 bases between the germline ends. The germline gives CDR1 SGHNT, CDR2 YYREEE (reference sequence). The CDR3 nucleotides are TGTGCCAGCAGTGACTCTCGGGGTGCAGATACGCAGTATTTT. Translated: CASSDSRGADTQYF.

CDR3: CASSEFGRSSRKPPNGAGANVLTF. In DNA form, the CDR3 reads TGTGCCAGCAGTGAGTTCGGGCGGTCCAGCAGAAAACCACCGAACGGGGCAGGGGCCAACGTCCTGACTTTC. The genes are TRBV2 and TRBJ2-6; D tentatively reads TRBD1 or TRBD2 (5 bases each). This CDR3 comprises 24 residues. V was pared by 3 bases and J by 4 bases, with 37 bases between. Germline assignment: CDR1 SNHLY and CDR2 FYNNEI.

This clonotype was observed at least ten times. The rearrangement uses TRBV28 and TRBJ1-3; D is unresolved. Germline assignment: CDR1 MDHEN and CDR2 SYDVKM. V lost 4 bases and J 0 bases, leaving 13 bases between the germline ends. This CDR3 region has 16 residues. The CDR3 spells CASSSLRRNSGNTIYF. The CDR3 coding sequence is TGTGCCAGCAGTTCCCTAAGGCGTAACTCTGGAAACACCATATATTTT.

This clonotype was counted at least ten times. The chain uses TRBV7-2 and TRBJ2-4; possible D gene TRBD2, 6 bases. CDR3 length equals 16 residues. Trimming took off 3 bases at V and 5 bases at J, with 17 bases between the two ends. Per germline, CDR1 SGHTA and CDR2 FQGNSA. CDR3 sequence reads: CASSFVVWREENIQYF. CDR3 bases: TGTGCCAGCAGCTTCGTCGTCTGGCGGGAAGAAAACATTCAGTACTTC. Drawing the rest from reference TRBV7-2 and TRBJ2-4, the complete variable domain is GAGVSQSPSNKVTEKGKDVELRCDPISGHTALYWYRQSLGQGLEFLIYFQGNSAPDKSGLPSDRFSAERTGGSVSTLTIQRTQQEDSAVYLCASSFVVWREENIQYFGAGTRLSVL.

A few counts support this clonotype. The V gene is TRBV20-1, the J gene TRBJ2-1, with unresolved D. V was trimmed by 3 bases and J by 0 bases, leaving 6 bases between them. Germline V gives CDR1 DFQATT, CDR2 SNEGSKA (reference sequence). This CDR3 has 13 residues. CDR3 amino acids: CSASGSSYNEQFF. DNA for the CDR3: TGCAGTGCTAGCGGTAGCTCCTACAATGAGCAGTTCTTC.

J is TRBJ2-1 and V is TRBV28; perhaps TRBD1 as D (6 bases). The length of the CDR3 is 14 residues. Germline CDR1 reads MDHEN; CDR2 reads SYDVKM. Trimming shortened V by 8 bases and J by 0 bases, and 11 bases separated the two germline ends. CDR3 in DNA: TGTGCCAGCCAGACAGGCCTCTCCTACAATGAGCAGTTCTTC. The encoded protein is CASQTGLSYNEQFF.

There are a few counts of this clonotype. The chain has TRBV6-1 and TRBJ2-7; tentative D call: TRBD2 (5 bases). This CDR3 is built from 10 residues. V shed 0 bases and J shed 11 bases, with 5 bases lying between them. CDR1 is MNHNS and CDR2 is SASEGT in the germline V gene. CDR3 amino acids: CASSEAEEYF. The CDR3 DNA reads TGTGCCAGCAGTGAAGCGGAGGAGTACTTC.

This sequence joins TRBV5-5 and TRBJ2-1, with 8 bases that match TRBD1. Trimming cost V 6 bases and J 9 bases; bases outside gene matches: 11. Germline CDR1 reads SGHKS; CDR2 reads YYEKEE (reference sequence). The CDR3 covers 14 residues. The chain's CDR3 is CASILYGTGREQFF. The CDR3 DNA reads TGTGCCAGCATCCTATACGGGACAGGCCGTGAGCAGTTCTTC.

As DNA, the CDR3 is TGTGCCAGCAGCTTGGGGGGGGGGGCCCCTGAAGCTTTCTTT. This sequence encodes CASSLGGGAPEAFF. V and J are TRBV11-2 and TRBJ1-1; tentatively, D is TRBD1 (6 bases). The CDR3 has 14 amino acids. Germline assignment: CDR1 SGHAT and CDR2 FQNNGV. V was trimmed by 3 bases and J by 6 bases, leaving 14 bases between them.